Below, 19 T cell receptor beta chains from the same sample are listed, as sequenced in a study of blood T cell repertoires in COVID-19. Sequencing used immunoSEQ multiplex PCR; TCRdb keeps in-frame clones, though not all of them. The data show a few hundred thousand clones, with 82% seen just once and approximately 4% held by the top ten. Sequenced sample: peripheral blood. These receptors came from a woman of 80 years or more with acute or convalescent COVID-19.

The chain joins TRBV7-2 to TRBJ1-2; D is ambiguous. The V end lost 5 bases, the J end lost 0 bases, and 13 bases lay between the germline ends. The germline gives CDR1 SGHTA, CDR2 FQGNSA. This CDR3 region has 15 residues. The CDR3 DNA follows: TGTGCCAGCAGCCCCCTCGCCGGGACTAACTATGGCTACACCTTC. It encodes CASSPLAGTNYGYTF. The complete variable domain, with remaining parts taken from reference TRBV7-2 and TRBJ1-2, reads GAGVSQSPSNKVTEKGKDVELRCDPISGHTALYWYRQSLGQGLEFLIYFQGNSAPDKSGLPSDRFSAERTGGSVSTLTIQRTQQEDSAVYLCASSPLAGTNYGYTFGSGTRLTVV.

The chain couples TRBV7-2 to TRBJ1-5, with 11 bases matching TRBD1. Germline V CDR1 and CDR2: SGHTA, FQGNSA. This CDR3 is 15 amino acids long. V lost 5 bases, J lost 6 bases, and 6 bases stayed unmatched. CDR3 DNA sequence: TGTGCCAGCAGCGCAAGGACAGGGGGCGGTCAGCCCCAGCATTTT. It translates to CASSARTGGGQPQHF. The whole variable domain, filled in from reference TRBV7-2 and TRBJ1-5, reads GAGVSQSPSNKVTEKGKDVELRCDPISGHTALYWYRQSLGQGLEFLIYFQGNSAPDKSGLPSDRFSAERTGGSVSTLTIQRTQQEDSAVYLCASSARTGGGQPQHFGDGTRLSIL.

The J gene is TRBJ1-5, the V gene TRBV30, with D possibly TRBD1 on 5 matching bases. Germline loops: CDR1 GTSNPN, CDR2 SVGIG (reference sequence). The ends were cut back, 4 bases at V and 0 bases at J, with 7 bases in the middle. The CDR3 is 13 residues long. CDR3 DNA: TGTGCCTGGACCGACAGTAGCAATCAGCCCCAGCATTTT. It specifies CAWTDSSNQPQHF.

V gene TRBV2 combines with J gene TRBJ2-5; 8 nucleotides match TRBD1. In germline, CDR1 is SNHLY, CDR2 FYNNEI. V shed 5 bases and J 4 bases; nucleotides not matched to a gene: 9. The CDR3 loop spans 15 amino acids. The CDR3 DNA follows: TGTGCCAGCAGTCCCCGGACAGGGCGGGGAGAGACCCAGTACTTC. Translated, it gives CASSPRTGRGETQYF.

The rearrangement joins TRBV18 to TRBJ1-1, with TRBD1 identical over 8 bases. CDR1 KGHSH and CDR2 LQKENI come from the germline V gene. The CDR3 has 13 amino acids. The J segment lost 10 bases and the V segment lost 2 bases, leaving 6 bases of the junction unmatched. CDR3 amino acids: CASSPGQGGLAFF. Here the CDR3 DNA reads TGTGCCAGCTCACCAGGACAGGGTGGATTAGCTTTCTTT.

This chain connects TRBV29-1 to TRBJ1-1; maybe TRBD1 (6 bases). Germline CDR1 is SQVTM and CDR2 is ANQGSEA. This CDR3 is built from 13 residues. V was pared by 2 bases and J by 4 bases, with 11 bases between. The CDR3 loop reads CSVENQGFTEAFF. The CDR3 DNA reads TGCAGCGTTGAAAACCAGGGGTTCACTGAAGCTTTCTTT.

The chain has TRBV4-2 and TRBJ1-2, with D uncertain. Germline V CDR1 and CDR2: LGHNA, YNFKEQ. Between the trimmed V and J ends, which lost 1 base and 0 bases, there was a span of 9 bases. The CDR3 has 15 amino acids. CDR3: CASSQVLGANYGYTF. DNA for the CDR3: TGTGCCAGCAGCCAAGTTCTAGGAGCTAACTATGGCTACACCTTC.

The chain joins TRBV5-1 to TRBJ1-4; the match to TRBD1 covers 9 bases. Germline-derived CDR1 and CDR2 are SGHRS and YFSETQ. Trimming took 5 bases from V and 3 from J; bases not matched to a gene: 8. The CDR3 extends over 16 amino acids. The CDR3 DNA sequence: TGCGCCAGCAGTTCCGGGACAGGGTGGGCTAATGAAAAACTGTTTTTT. Its translation: CASSSGTGWANEKLFF.

The V call is TRBV5-1, the J call TRBJ2-7; D remains unclear. CDR3 length: 13 amino acids. The V gene lost 4 bases and the J gene lost 5 bases, with 13 bases spanning the gap. Germline CDR1 is SGHRS and CDR2 is YFSETQ. CDR3 DNA: TGCGCCAGCAGCCCCGGGTCTATCAACGAGCAGTACTTC. Its protein is CASSPGSINEQYF. The variable domain in full, with the rest retrieved from reference TRBV5-1 and TRBJ2-7, is KAGVTQTPRYLIKTRGQQVTLSCSPISGHRSVSWYQQTPGQGLQFLFEYFSETQRNKGNFPGRFSGRQFSNSRSEMNVSTLELGDSALYLCASSPGSINEQYFGPGTRLTVT.

This chain uses TRBV11-3 with TRBJ1-2; D uncertain. The CDR3 is 13 residues long. Germline V gene lookup returns CDR1 SGHNT and CDR2 YENEEA. V lost 4 bases to trimming and J lost 4 bases, with 10 bases between them. The CDR3 reads CASSSVWSYGYTF. CDR3 sequence (DNA): TGTGCCAGCAGCTCCGTTTGGAGCTATGGCTACACCTTC. Full variable domain (missing parts from reference TRBV11-3 and TRBJ1-2): EAGVVQSPRYKIIEKKQPVAFWCNPISGHNTLYWYLQNLGQGPELLIRYENEEAVDDSQLPKDRFSAERLKGVDSTLKIQPAELGDSAVYLCASSSVWSYGYTFGSGTRLTVV.

The rearrangement uses TRBV6-1 and TRBJ2-3; 8 nucleotides align to TRBD2. This CDR3 is 16 amino acids long. Germline V lookup: CDR1 MNHNS, CDR2 SASEGT. After removal of 4 bases from V and 4 bases from J, the junction contained 10 bases not matched to a gene. The CDR3 region has the DNA TGTGCCAGCAGTGCGACAGCGGGGGCGGGCGCAGATACGCAGTATTTT. It is translated as CASSATAGAGADTQYF.

The chain employs TRBV5-1 and TRBJ2-1, with 7 nucleotides matching TRBD2. This CDR3 is built from 13 residues. Per germline, CDR1 SGHRS and CDR2 YFSETQ. The V and J ends lost 5 bases and 7 bases, in that order; junction bases with no gene match: 6. The chain's CDR3 is CASSTSVGNEQFF. The DNA for the CDR3 is TGCGCCAGCAGTACTAGCGTAGGGAATGAGCAGTTCTTC.

V gene TRBV7-8 combines with J gene TRBJ2-1; TRBD1 is a possible D gene (5 bases). This CDR3 contains 15 residues. Trimming removed 1 base at V and 1 base at J, with 8 bases between. Looked up from germline, CDR1 is SGHVS and CDR2 is FQNEAQ. CDR3 amino acids: CASSLDRSSYNEQFF. The CDR3 coding sequence is TGTGCCAGCAGCTTAGACAGGTCTTCCTACAATGAGCAGTTCTTC. The complete variable domain, with remaining parts taken from reference TRBV7-8 and TRBJ2-1, reads GAGVSQSPRYKVAKRGQDVALRCDPISGHVSLFWYQQALGQGPEFLTYFQNEAQLDKSGLPSDRFFAERPEGSVSTLKIQRTQQEDSAVYLCASSLDRSSYNEQFFGPGTRLTVL.

In its sample, this clone was seen once. This chain joins TRBV5-4 and TRBJ1-1; D gene ambiguous. This CDR3 has 12 residues. V was pared by 4 bases and J by 5 bases, with 9 bases between. The germline V gene has CDR1 SGHNT and CDR2 YYREEE (reference sequence). The CDR3 region is CASSPWETEAFF. Written as DNA, the CDR3 is TGTGCCAGCAGCCCCTGGGAGACTGAAGCTTTCTTT.

V gene TRBV6-5 combines with J gene TRBJ2-2, with 9 bases matching TRBD1. The germline V gene encodes CDR1 MNHEY and CDR2 SVGAGI. J lost 7 bases, V lost 0 bases, and 3 bases had no gene match. The CDR3 covers 15 residues. This chain's CDR3 is CASSYSDRGSGELFF. CDR3 coding DNA: TGTGCCAGCAGTTACTCGGACAGGGGCAGCGGGGAGCTGTTTTTT.

The chain's CDR3 is CASSQEAGGLGDTQYF. The CDR3 DNA is TGTGCCAGCAGCCAAGAAGCGGGGGGGCTGGGAGATACGCAGTATTTT. The chain uses TRBV3-1 (or the pseudogene TRBV3-2) and TRBJ2-3; 10 positions match TRBD2. The CDR3 runs to 16 residues. Per the germline V gene, CDR1 is LGHDT and CDR2 is YNNKEL (reference sequence). V was clipped by 0 bases and J by 5 bases; unmatched bases: 5.

The chain has TRBV4-2 and TRBJ2-1, with 9 bases aligning to TRBD2. Germline CDR1 LGHNA, CDR2 YNFKEQ. This CDR3 is built from 15 residues. V gave up 4 bases and J gave up 15 bases; unmatched junction bases: 16. CDR3 in DNA: TGTGCCAGCAGCCTCAAAGGTCTAGCGGGGACCCCACCGTTCTTC. It yields the protein CASSLKGLAGTPPFF.

The rearrangement uses TRBV5-1 and TRBJ1-2; 12 nucleotides match TRBD1. There are 17 residues in the CDR3. Germline V gene data show CDR1 as SGHRS and CDR2 as YFSETQ. Germline trimming cut 0 bases from V and 8 bases from J; bases unmatched to any gene: 11. The DNA of the CDR3 is TGCGCCAGCAGCTTGGATGCTCCGGGACAGGGGGCGAACGGCTACACCTTC. Encoded protein: CASSLDAPGQGANGYTF.

The chain carries TRBV7-8 and TRBJ1-6, with TRBD1 identical over 9 bases. The V gene end was trimmed by 1 base and the J gene end by 9 bases; junction bases not matched to a gene: 4. The CDR3 totals 15 residues. The germline V gene has CDR1 SGHVS and CDR2 FQNEAQ. CDR3 coding DNA: TGTGCCAGCAGCTTAGAACAGGGGGCGGTTTCACCCCTCCACTTT. Its translation: CASSLEQGAVSPLHF.